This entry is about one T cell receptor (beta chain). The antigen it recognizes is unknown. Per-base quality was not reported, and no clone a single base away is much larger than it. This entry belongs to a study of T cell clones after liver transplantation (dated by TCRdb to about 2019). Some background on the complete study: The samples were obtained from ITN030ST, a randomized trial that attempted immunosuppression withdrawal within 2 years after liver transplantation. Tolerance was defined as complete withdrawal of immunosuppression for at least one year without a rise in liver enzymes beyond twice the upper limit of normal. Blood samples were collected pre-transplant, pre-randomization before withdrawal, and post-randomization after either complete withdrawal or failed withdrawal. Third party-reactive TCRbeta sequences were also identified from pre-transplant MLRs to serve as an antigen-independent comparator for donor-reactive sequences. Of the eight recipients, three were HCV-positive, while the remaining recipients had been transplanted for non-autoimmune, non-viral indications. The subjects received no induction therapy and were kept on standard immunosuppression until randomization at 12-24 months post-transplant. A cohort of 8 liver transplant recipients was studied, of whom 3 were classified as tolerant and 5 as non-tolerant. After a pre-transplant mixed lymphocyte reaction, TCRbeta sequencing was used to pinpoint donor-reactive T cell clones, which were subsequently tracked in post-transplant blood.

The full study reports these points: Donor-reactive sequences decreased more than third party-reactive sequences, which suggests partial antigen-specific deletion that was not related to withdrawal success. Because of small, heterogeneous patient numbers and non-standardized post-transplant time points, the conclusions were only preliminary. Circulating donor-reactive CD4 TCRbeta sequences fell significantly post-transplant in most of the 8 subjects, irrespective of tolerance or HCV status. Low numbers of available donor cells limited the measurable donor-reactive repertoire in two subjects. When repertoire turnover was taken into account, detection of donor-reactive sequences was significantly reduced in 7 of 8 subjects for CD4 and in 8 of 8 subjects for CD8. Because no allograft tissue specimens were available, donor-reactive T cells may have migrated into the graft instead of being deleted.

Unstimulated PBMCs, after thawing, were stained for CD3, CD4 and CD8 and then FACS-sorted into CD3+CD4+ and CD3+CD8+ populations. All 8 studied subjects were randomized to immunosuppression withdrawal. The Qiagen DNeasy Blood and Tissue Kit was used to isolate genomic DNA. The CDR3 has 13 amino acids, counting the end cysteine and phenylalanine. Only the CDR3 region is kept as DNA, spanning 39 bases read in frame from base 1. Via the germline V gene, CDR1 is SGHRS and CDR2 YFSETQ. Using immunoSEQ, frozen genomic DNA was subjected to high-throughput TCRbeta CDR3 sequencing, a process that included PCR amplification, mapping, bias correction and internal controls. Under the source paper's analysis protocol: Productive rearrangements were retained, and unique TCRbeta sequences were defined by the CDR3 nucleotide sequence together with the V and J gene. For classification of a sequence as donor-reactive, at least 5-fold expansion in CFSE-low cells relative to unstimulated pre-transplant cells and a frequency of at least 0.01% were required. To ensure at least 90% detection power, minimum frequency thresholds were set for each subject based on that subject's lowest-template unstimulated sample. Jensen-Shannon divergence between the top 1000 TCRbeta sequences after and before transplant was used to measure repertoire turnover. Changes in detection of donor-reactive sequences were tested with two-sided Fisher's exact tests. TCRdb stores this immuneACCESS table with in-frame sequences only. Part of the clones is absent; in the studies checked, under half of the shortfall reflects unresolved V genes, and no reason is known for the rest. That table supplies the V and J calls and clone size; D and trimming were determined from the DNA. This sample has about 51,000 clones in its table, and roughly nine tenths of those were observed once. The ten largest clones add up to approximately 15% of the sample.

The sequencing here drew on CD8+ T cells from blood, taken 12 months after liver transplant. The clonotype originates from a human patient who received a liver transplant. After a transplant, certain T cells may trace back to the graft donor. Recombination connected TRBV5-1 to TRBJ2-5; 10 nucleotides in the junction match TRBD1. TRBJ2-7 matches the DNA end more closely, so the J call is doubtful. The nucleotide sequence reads TGCGCCAGCAGATCCGGGACAGGGGTCGAGCAGTACTTC. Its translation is CASRSGTGVEQYF.